The 30 T cell receptor beta chains listed next were all sequenced from one sample in a study of shared T cell receptors in the human thymus. Produced via immunoSEQ multiplex PCR; TCRdb's table is partial and in-frame only. The top ten clones hold approximately 0.02% of a sample with roughly 410,000 clones, 95% of them seen once. The sequenced sample consisted of thymocytes. The receptor set was obtained from a human donor.

The chain is built from TRBV23-1 and TRBJ1-5; D is undetermined. TRBV23-1 is given ORF status, its function remaining uncertain. There are 13 residues in the CDR3. The V end lost 3 bases, the J end lost 3 bases, and 6 bases lay between the germline ends. The CDR3 reads CASSHGSNQPQHF. The CDR3 nucleotides read TGCGCCAGCAGTCACGGTTCCAATCAGCCCCAGCATTTT.

The rearrangement uses TRBV28 and TRBJ1-5; the D gene is possibly TRBD1 (5 bases). The CDR3 is 14 residues long. V gave up 6 bases and J gave up 3 bases, with 12 bases separating them. Germline lookup yields CDR1 MDHEN and CDR2 SYDVKM. The CDR3: CASRGGTANQPQHF. The CDR3 nucleotides read TGTGCCAGCAGAGGAGGGACCGCCAATCAGCCCCAGCATTTT. Complete variable domain (other parts from reference TRBV28 and TRBJ1-5): DVKVTQSSRYLVKRTGEKVFLECVQDMDHENMFWYRQDPGLGLRLIYFSYDVKMKEKGDIPEGYSVSREKKERFSLILESASTNQTSMYLCASRGGTANQPQHFGDGTRLSIL.

The rearrangement uses TRBV6-5 and TRBJ2-1; possibly TRBD1 or TRBD2 for D (6 bases each). Germline-derived CDR1 and CDR2 are MNHEY and SVGAGI. The CDR3 totals 15 residues. V was shortened by 2 bases and J by 3 bases, with 11 bases between the two germline ends. CDR3 protein: CASSYRGHHYNEQFF. In nucleotides, the CDR3 is TGTGCCAGCAGTTACCGGGGGCACCACTACAATGAGCAGTTCTTC.

The table lists this clone with a count of one. The chain recombines TRBV19 with TRBJ1-1; 12 bases are a match to TRBD1. J gave up 5 bases and V 5 bases, and 6 bases lay outside the gene matches. CDR1 LNHDA and CDR2 SQIVND come from the germline V gene (reference sequence). There are 15 residues in the CDR3. The CDR3 coding sequence is TGTGCCAGTAGTGGGGACAGGGGGCGCAGGACTGAAGCTTTCTTT. It encodes CASSGDRGRRTEAFF. The full variable domain, in which reference TRBV19 and TRBJ1-1 provide the parts outside the CDR3, is DGGITQSPKYLFRKEGQNVTLSCEQNLNHDAMYWYRQDPGQGLRLIYYSQIVNDFQKGDIAEGYSVSREKKESFPLTVTSAQKNPTAFYLCASSGDRGRRTEAFFGQGTRLTVV.

V and J are TRBV6-5 and TRBJ1-1; unclear D gene. There are 10 residues in the CDR3. Germline V gene data show CDR1 as MNHEY and CDR2 as SVGAGI. V lost 8 bases, J lost 2 bases, and 3 bases lay in between. In DNA, the CDR3 is TGTGCCAGCGGTAACACTGAAGCTTTCTTT. This encodes CASGNTEAFF.

This clone was counted once. The CDR3 nucleotides read TGTGCCAGCAGTTTATTAGCTAATTGGACAGGGGATAACTATGGCTACACCTTC. Encoded protein: CASSLLANWTGDNYGYTF. The chain carries TRBV27 and TRBJ1-2; 9 bases are shared with TRBD1. Trimming cost V 1 base and J 1 base; bases outside gene matches: 10. The germline V gene encodes CDR1 MNHEY and CDR2 SMNVEV (reference sequence). The CDR3 is made up of 18 amino acids.

The rearrangement links TRBV28 to TRBJ2-5; D uncertain. The CDR3 length is 11 residues. Germline-derived CDR1 and CDR2 are MDHEN and SYDVKM. Trimming shortened V by 3 bases and J by 7 bases, and 6 bases separated the two germline ends. The CDR3 region has the DNA TGTGCCAGCAGTTTCGGTCTGACCCAGTACTTC. This gives the protein CASSFGLTQYF.

Only one count was recorded for this clone. The CDR3 here is CASSWGAGAPYEQYF. The CDR3 DNA sequence: TGTGCCAGCAGCTGGGGAGCGGGGGCCCCCTACGAGCAGTACTTC. V is TRBV5-5 and J is TRBJ2-7, with 8 bases fitting TRBD2. The CDR3 sequence is 15 residues long. The V gene's germline CDR1 is SGHKS and CDR2 YYEKEE (reference sequence). Trimming took 3 bases from V and 2 from J; bases not matched to a gene: 7.

The chain recombines TRBV30 with TRBJ2-7, with D uncertain. This CDR3 comprises 11 residues. Trimming removed 3 bases from V and 5 bases from J, with 8 bases in between. Germline V gives CDR1 GTSNPN, CDR2 SVGIG (reference sequence). The CDR3 DNA reads TGTGCCTGGAGCGCTTGGGACGAGCAGTACTTC. Encoded protein: CAWSAWDEQYF. The whole variable domain, filled in from reference TRBV30 and TRBJ2-7, reads SQTIHQWPATLVQPVGSPLSLECTVEGTSNPNLYWYRQAAGRGLQLLFYSVGIGQISSEVPQNLSASRPQDRQFILSSKKLLLSDSGFYLCAWSAWDEQYFGPGTRLTVT.

This rearrangement joins TRBV7-2 to TRBJ1-1; TRBD1 might be the D (6 bases). CDR3 length equals 15 residues. V lost 4 bases, J lost 0 bases, and 12 bases lay in between. The germline gives CDR1 SGHTA, CDR2 FQGNSA. The CDR3 DNA reads as TGTGCCAGCAGCTCCCCGACAGGCTTGAACACTGAAGCTTTCTTT. Its protein is CASSSPTGLNTEAFF.

The chain joins TRBV5-8 to TRBJ1-4, with 11 nucleotides matching TRBD1. The CDR3 consists of 14 residues. The V segment lost 3 bases and the J segment 7 bases; nucleotides outside the gene matches: 2. CDR1 is SGHTS, CDR2 YDEGEE, per germline. CDR3 residues: CASSSGQGVEKLFF. Written as DNA, the CDR3 is TGTGCCAGCAGCTCGGGACAGGGGGTTGAAAAACTGTTTTTT.

This clone has a single count. The V call is TRBV4-3, the J call TRBJ2-2, with D hard to call. V was clipped by 4 bases and J by 0 bases, with 12 bases between them. Germline V CDR1 and CDR2: LGHNA, YSLEER. This CDR3 spans 16 amino acids. CDR3 DNA sequence: TGCGCCAGCAGCCTGTCGGCGGAGTCGAACACCGGGGAGCTGTTTTTT. The encoded protein is CASSLSAESNTGELFF.

This clone has just a few counts. The chain couples TRBV30 to TRBJ1-1; D not certain. There are 13 residues in the CDR3. Germline V gene sequence: CDR1 GTSNPN, CDR2 SVGIG (reference sequence). V was cut by 4 bases and J by 1 base, with 10 bases left in between. For the CDR3, the DNA is TGTGCCTGGACCGGGCCGACGAACACTGAAGCTTTCTTT. This codes for CAWTGPTNTEAFF.

This clone was seen once. The CDR3 sequence is CSVEVTGLGYGYTF. Here the CDR3 DNA reads TGCAGCGTTGAAGTGACAGGGTTAGGCTATGGCTACACCTTC. The chain is built from TRBV29-1 and TRBJ1-2, with TRBD1 matching 7 bases. Germline V gene lookup returns CDR1 SQVTM and CDR2 ANQGSEA. CDR3 length: 14 amino acids. The V segment lost 1 base and the J segment 4 bases; nucleotides outside the gene matches: 6.

The chain couples TRBV10-2 to TRBJ2-3; the match to TRBD1 covers 9 bases. The CDR3 totals 17 residues. V was pared by 4 bases and J by 4 bases, with 12 bases of the junction left unmatched. Germline CDR1 is WSHSY and CDR2 is SAAADI. CDR3 nucleotides: TGCGCCAGCAGTGGCGTGGGGGACAGGGTCCCCGCAGATACGCAGTATTTT. Its translation is CASSGVGDRVPADTQYF.

The chain recombines TRBV28 with TRBJ1-1; TRBD1 matches at 10 bases. The germline gives CDR1 MDHEN, CDR2 SYDVKM. J lost 0 bases, V lost 6 bases, and 13 bases had no gene match. The CDR3 consists of 18 residues. CDR3 DNA: TGTGCCAGCAGCTACCCTCGGGGGGACAGGGGCATGAACACTGAAGCTTTCTTT. Translated: CASSYPRGDRGMNTEAFF.

The J gene is TRBJ1-4, the V gene TRBV7-8; D gene ambiguous. CDR1 is SGHVS and CDR2 is FQNEAQ in the germline V gene. There are 16 residues in the CDR3. V was cut by 4 bases and J by 6 bases, with 18 bases left in between. CDR3 DNA sequence: TGTGCCAGCAGCTCAATACAGCAATCACCTTATGAAAAACTGTTTTTT. Protein: CASSSIQQSPYEKLFF.

This clone was recorded only once. The chain links TRBV6-6 to TRBJ1-2; D is ambiguous. The CDR3 length is 16 residues. Germline CDR1 is MNHNY and CDR2 is SVGAGI (reference sequence). V gave up 0 bases and J gave up 0 bases, with 11 bases separating them. In DNA form, the CDR3 reads TGTGCCAGCAGTTACTCATCTCAGGTAGCTAACTATGGCTACACCTTC. Protein sequence: CASSYSSQVANYGYTF.

V gene TRBV25-1 combines with J gene TRBJ1-1; 7 nucleotides agree with TRBD1. Germline trimming cut 3 bases from V and 1 base from J; bases unmatched to any gene: 5. This CDR3 is built from 15 residues. From germline, CDR1 is MGHDK and CDR2 SYGVNS. CDR3 loop: CASSEIQGSNTEAFF. CDR3 DNA sequence: TGTGCCAGCAGTGAGATACAGGGGTCGAACACTGAAGCTTTCTTT.

This chain links TRBV19 with TRBJ2-7; 7 nucleotides line up with TRBD1. The CDR3 extends over 14 amino acids. Trimming removed 4 bases from V and 1 base from J; junction bases left unmatched: 4. Germline CDR1 reads LNHDA; CDR2 reads SQIVND (reference sequence). CDR3 in amino acids: CASSSRDRSYEQYF. CDR3 coding DNA: TGTGCCAGTAGTAGCCGGGACAGATCCTACGAGCAGTACTTC. The complete variable domain, with remaining parts taken from reference TRBV19 and TRBJ2-7, reads DGGITQSPKYLFRKEGQNVTLSCEQNLNHDAMYWYRQDPGQGLRLIYYSQIVNDFQKGDIAEGYSVSREKKESFPLTVTSAQKNPTAFYLCASSSRDRSYEQYFGPGTRLTVT.

In its sample, this clone was seen once. The chain combines TRBV19 with TRBJ2-5; 9 positions match TRBD1. J gave up 2 bases and V 5 bases, and 9 bases lay outside the gene matches. CDR3 length equals 16 residues. CDR1 and CDR2 from the germline V gene are LNHDA and SQIVND (reference sequence). The CDR3 bases are TGTGCCAGTAGTCCTCGGGACAGGGAGGAACAAGAGACCCAGTACTTC. Protein product: CASSPRDREEQETQYF. Drawing the rest from reference TRBV19 and TRBJ2-5, the complete variable domain is DGGITQSPKYLFRKEGQNVTLSCEQNLNHDAMYWYRQDPGQGLRLIYYSQIVNDFQKGDIAEGYSVSREKKESFPLTVTSAQKNPTAFYLCASSPRDREEQETQYFGPGTRLLVL.

The CDR3 DNA follows: TGTGCCATCAGTGAGACAGGGAAGAACTATGGCTACACCTTC. Translated, it gives CAISETGKNYGYTF. The V gene is TRBV10-3, the J gene TRBJ1-2; TRBD1 is a possible D gene (6 bases). Germline CDR1 ENHRY, CDR2 SYGVKD. The CDR3 extends over 14 amino acids. V shed 2 bases and J shed 2 bases, with 9 bases lying between them.

The V call is TRBV13, the J call TRBJ2-7; D is uncertain. Trimming stripped 4 bases from V and 5 bases from J, with 12 bases between. CDR3 length: 13 residues. Germline values: CDR1 PRHDT, CDR2 FYEKMQ (reference sequence). CDR3: CASSCHPRDEQYF. For the CDR3, the DNA is TGTGCCAGCAGCTGCCACCCTAGGGACGAGCAGTACTTC.

V usage is TRBV10-2 and J usage is TRBJ2-1, with 13 bases matching TRBD2. This CDR3 has 17 residues. The V and J ends lost 4 bases and 3 bases, in that order; junction bases with no gene match: 6. Germline CDR1 is WSHSY and CDR2 is SAAADI. The DNA for the CDR3 is TGCGCCAGCAGTGGAATGGGACTAGCGGGGCACTACAATGAGCAGTTCTTC. Amino acids: CASSGMGLAGHYNEQFF.

The chain couples TRBV4-1 to TRBJ2-3, with TRBD2 matching 9 bases. From germline, CDR1 is MGHRA and CDR2 YSYEKL. J lost 6 bases, V lost 0 bases, and 10 bases had no gene match. CDR3 size: 17 residues. CDR3 residues: CASSQEGREAGGDTQYF. The CDR3 DNA is TGCGCCAGCAGCCAAGAAGGGCGCGAAGCGGGAGGTGATACGCAGTATTTT.

A single count supports this clone. J is TRBJ2-7 and V is TRBV28; no clear D gene. The CDR3 contains 12 residues. In germline, CDR1 is MDHEN, CDR2 SYDVKM. Trimming pared 2 bases from V and 4 bases from J, leaving 6 bases between. Here the CDR3 reads CASSLVGYEQYF. Written as DNA, the CDR3 is TGTGCCAGCAGTTTAGTGGGGTACGAGCAGTACTTC.

This clone has a single count. The chain recombines TRBV28 with TRBJ1-1; 7 positions agree with TRBD1. Germline-derived CDR1 and CDR2 are MDHEN and SYDVKM. Trimming took 7 bases from V and 2 from J; bases not matched to a gene: 10. The CDR3 spans 15 residues. DNA of the CDR3: TGTGCCAGCACCTTGACAGGGCCAGGCAACACTGAAGCTTTCTTT. Its protein product is CASTLTGPGNTEAFF. Full variable domain (outside the CDR3, taken from reference TRBV28 and TRBJ1-1): DVKVTQSSRYLVKRTGEKVFLECVQDMDHENMFWYRQDPGLGLRLIYFSYDVKMKEKGDIPEGYSVSREKKERFSLILESASTNQTSMYLCASTLTGPGNTEAFFGQGTRLTVV.

The rearrangement uses TRBV7-2 and TRBJ2-1; 7 bases agree with TRBD2. Germline-derived CDR1 and CDR2 are SGHTA and FQGNSA. The CDR3 loop spans 16 amino acids. V gave up 4 bases and J gave up 0 bases; unmatched junction bases: 6. Here the CDR3 reads CASSSWRGFSYNEQFF. The CDR3, as DNA: TGTGCCAGCAGCTCCTGGCGGGGGTTCTCCTACAATGAGCAGTTCTTC.

The chain is built from TRBV19 and TRBJ1-2, with a possible D match to TRBD1 (5 bases). The germline V and J ends were trimmed by 6 bases and 2 bases, with 16 bases remaining between them. This CDR3 is 15 amino acids long. Looked up from germline, CDR1 is LNHDA and CDR2 is SQIVND (reference sequence). CDR3: CASRPGTRPNYGYTF. The CDR3 bases are TGTGCCAGTAGGCCCGGGACTCGGCCCAACTATGGCTACACCTTC.

The chain is built from TRBV6-5 and TRBJ2-7; D gene ambiguous. V dropped 2 bases and J dropped 3 bases, with 17 bases sitting between them. CDR3 size: 16 residues. Germline CDR1 MNHEY, CDR2 SVGAGI. The CDR3: CASSYRLPLFGYEQYF. The CDR3 DNA is TGTGCCAGCAGTTACCGACTCCCCCTTTTCGGCTACGAGCAGTACTTC.